This TCR beta chain was observed in a study of blood T cell repertoires in COVID-19. Study-level background: Whether acute or convalescent, the COVID-19 samples came from the United States, Italy and Spain. In each case, the material was cDNA or gDNA derived from T cells, B-cell-depleted T cells, or PBMCs.

The ends were cut back, 2 bases at V and 5 bases at J, with 13 bases in the middle. CDR3 length: 14 amino acids. Germline V gives CDR1 SGHDT, CDR2 YYEEEE. This clone has more than one count but fewer than ten. Study processing details: Estimated nucleated cell counts came from reference gene primer amplification. Produced via immunoSEQ multiplex PCR; TCRdb's table is partial and in-frame only. V and J calls and clone size are given by that table; D and trimming were obtained from the DNA. This sample has fewer than 250,000 clones, with 83% found just once. Sequencing used peripheral blood. The chain couples TRBV5-6 to TRBJ1-1, with D unclear. This clonotype originated in a human donor in a cohort sampled during active COVID-19. CDR3 in amino acids: CASSLPFLRTEAFF. DNA of the CDR3: TGTGCCAGCAGCTTACCATTCCTGAGGACTGAAGCTTTCTTT.